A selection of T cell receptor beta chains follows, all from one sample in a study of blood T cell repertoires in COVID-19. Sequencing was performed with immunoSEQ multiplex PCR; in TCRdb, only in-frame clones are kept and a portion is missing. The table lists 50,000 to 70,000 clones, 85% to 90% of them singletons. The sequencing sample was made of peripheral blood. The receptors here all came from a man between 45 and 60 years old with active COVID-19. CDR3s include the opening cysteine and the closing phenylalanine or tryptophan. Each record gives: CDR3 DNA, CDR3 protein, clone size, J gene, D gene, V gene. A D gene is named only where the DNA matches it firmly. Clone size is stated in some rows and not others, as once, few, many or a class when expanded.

TGCGCCAGCAGCGTAGCGGGAGGGGGTGAGACCCAGTACTTC	CASSVAGGGETQYF	once	TRBJ2-5	TRBD2	TRBV10-2
TGTGCCACCAGTGATCCACAAACATCGCGGTCCTCCTCTGGAAACACCATATATTTT	CATSDPQTSRSSSGNTIYF	-	TRBJ1-3	-	TRBV24-1
TGTGCCAGCAATCGACAGATTAGCAATCAGCCCCAGCATTTT	CASNRQISNQPQHF	-	TRBJ1-5	-	TRBV6-5
TGTGCCACCAGCCCTCCAGGGGGCGACACCGGGGAGCTGTTTTTT	CATSPPGGDTGELFF	once	TRBJ2-2	TRBD1	TRBV24-1
TGTGCCAGCAGCCAGAGCCCGGGACTAGTAGCCAATGAGCAGTTCTTC	CASSQSPGLVANEQFF	-	TRBJ2-1	TRBD2	TRBV14
TGCGCCAGCAGCCGCCTTCGGGGTGGAGAGACCCAGTACTTC	CASSRLRGGETQYF	-	TRBJ2-5	-	TRBV5-1
TGTGCCAGCAGTGAAACCCTGGGCCGTAATCAGCCCCAGCATTTT	CASSETLGRNQPQHF	-	TRBJ1-5	-	TRBV6-1
TGTGCCAGCAGCAACGGACTAGCGGGGGCCGGGGAGCTGTTTTTT	CASSNGLAGAGELFF	-	TRBJ2-2	TRBD2	TRBV7-6
TGCAGTGCTAGTAGGGGGAGAAACAATGAGCAGTTCTTC	CSASRGRNNEQFF	once	TRBJ2-1	-	TRBV20-1
TGTGCCACCAGTGATTTCGGGGGGCCCACAGATACGCAGTATTTT	CATSDFGGPTDTQYF	-	TRBJ2-3	-	TRBV24-1